This entry lists 27 T cell receptor beta chains sequenced from one sample in a study of cytomegalovirus exposure and HLA in healthy donors. The PCR employed 60 Vbeta primers together with 13 Jbeta primers. Some clones are missing from TCRdb's copy, which holds only in-frame ones; the method was immunoSEQ multiplex PCR. This table lists about 46,000 clones. The sequenced sample was PBMCs. These receptors were obtained from a woman aged 40-49 years in good health and CMV-seronegative.

The V gene is TRBV7-6, the J gene TRBJ2-7; 9 positions agree with TRBD2. The V gene end was trimmed by 4 bases and the J gene end by 0 bases; junction bases not matched to a gene: 4. CDR1 and CDR2 from the germline V gene are SGHVS and FNYEAQ. The CDR3 loop spans 15 amino acids. The CDR3 here is CASSSLAGYSYEQYF. The CDR3 nucleotides are TGTGCCAGCAGCTCTCTAGCGGGGTACTCCTACGAGCAGTACTTC.

The chain uses TRBV9 and TRBJ2-5, with 7 bases aligning to TRBD2. The CDR3 runs to 15 residues. Germline lookup yields CDR1 SGDLS and CDR2 YYNGEE. V trimming: 0 bases; J trimming: 2 bases; junction bases outside the gene matches: 4. CDR3 sequence: CASSVGAGTQETQYF. CDR3 DNA sequence: TGTGCCAGCAGCGTAGGAGCGGGAACTCAAGAGACCCAGTACTTC.

The gene calls are TRBV11-2 and TRBJ1-1; D is unresolved. The germline CDR1 and CDR2 sequences are SGHAT and FQNNGV. V dropped 2 bases and J dropped 6 bases, with 13 bases sitting between them. This CDR3 comprises 14 residues. This chain's CDR3 is CASSLSLIGPEAFF. The CDR3 DNA sequence: TGTGCCAGCAGCTTAAGCCTCATCGGTCCTGAAGCTTTCTTT.

The V gene is TRBV5-1, the J gene TRBJ2-3; 7 bases line up with TRBD1. The V gene's germline CDR1 is SGHRS and CDR2 YFSETQ. The CDR3 sequence is 14 residues long. Trimming cost V 4 bases and J 4 bases; bases outside gene matches: 6. The CDR3 region has the DNA TGCGCCAGCAGCATGACAGGGCTGCCAGATACGCAGTATTTT. Translation gives CASSMTGLPDTQYF.

The rearrangement joins TRBV5-1 to TRBJ2-7; 7 positions agree with TRBD1. V shed 5 bases and J 9 bases; nucleotides not matched to a gene: 14. This CDR3 has 14 amino acids. The germline CDR1 and CDR2 sequences are SGHRS and YFSETQ. The CDR3 sequence is CASSLPGQTVGQYF. DNA for the CDR3: TGCGCCAGCAGTCTGCCGGGACAGACCGTCGGGCAGTACTTC.

The chain has TRBV7-8 and TRBJ1-1, with 8 bases aligning to TRBD1. J was trimmed by 4 bases and V by 10 bases; bases with no gene match: 2. Looked up from germline, CDR1 is SGHVS and CDR2 is FQNEAQ. CDR3 length equals 11 residues. CDR3 DNA sequence: TGTGCCACAGGACAGGGCACTGAAGCTTTCTTT. This translates into CATGQGTEAFF.

The gene calls are TRBV5-1 and TRBJ1-3; D is unresolved. Trimming stripped 4 bases from V and 2 bases from J, with 10 bases between. There are 14 residues in the CDR3. Germline CDR1 SGHRS, CDR2 YFSETQ. CDR3 loop: CASSEGGTGNTIYF. CDR3 in DNA: TGCGCCAGCAGCGAGGGTGGGACTGGAAACACCATATATTTT.

The chain's CDR3 is CASTLTGGLTDTQYF. CDR3 bases: TGTGCCAGCACACTCACAGGGGGCCTCACAGATACGCAGTATTTT. This chain links TRBV9 with TRBJ2-3, with TRBD1 identical over 9 bases. In germline, CDR1 is SGDLS, CDR2 YYNGEE. This CDR3 region has 15 residues. The V segment lost 6 bases and the J segment 2 bases; nucleotides outside the gene matches: 7.

V and J are TRBV30 and TRBJ2-1; tentatively, D is TRBD1 (5 bases). Germline assignment: CDR1 GTSNPN and CDR2 SVGIG (reference sequence). The CDR3 contains 11 residues. The V end was cut by 3 bases, the J end by 9 bases, with 9 bases between. CDR3: CAWRGRGEQFF. As DNA, the CDR3 is TGTGCCTGGAGAGGTAGGGGTGAGCAGTTCTTC.

This rearrangement joins TRBV29-1 to TRBJ2-4; TRBD2 aligns across 9 bases. J gave up 8 bases and V 3 bases, and 14 bases lay outside the gene matches. The CDR3 consists of 16 residues. Germline V gene lookup returns CDR1 SQVTM and CDR2 ANQGSEA. In DNA form, the CDR3 reads TGCAGCGTTGAGGTAGCGGGAGACCCTCAAGGGGACATTCAGTACTTC. This translates into CSVEVAGDPQGDIQYF.

The rearrangement uses TRBV19 and TRBJ2-7, with D perhaps TRBD2 (7 bases). V dropped 2 bases and J dropped 5 bases, with 16 bases sitting between them. From germline, CDR1 is LNHDA and CDR2 SQIVND (reference sequence). The length of the CDR3 is 15 residues. CDR3 nucleotide sequence: TGTGCCAGTAGTATACGGCGGGGGCTTAAAGACGAGCAGTACTTC. Amino acids: CASSIRRGLKDEQYF.

The chain combines TRBV6-6 with TRBJ2-1; TRBD1 agrees at 11 bases. V lost 4 bases to trimming and J lost 7 bases; unmatched junction nucleotides: 3. This CDR3 is 14 amino acids long. In germline, CDR1 is MNHNY, CDR2 SVGAGI (reference sequence). The DNA of the CDR3 is TGTGCCAGCAGTTGGGACAGGGGGGTGAATGAGCAGTTCTTC. Translated: CASSWDRGVNEQFF.

The rearrangement links TRBV5-1 to TRBJ1-1, with D tentatively TRBD1 (6 bases). The CDR3 is 15 amino acids. The germline CDR1 and CDR2 sequences are SGHRS and YFSETQ. With 0 bases removed from V and 3 bases from J, the gap between germline ends came to 12 bases. The CDR3 sequence: CASSLEDRPYTEAFF. The DNA of the CDR3 is TGCGCCAGCAGCTTGGAGGACAGACCGTACACTGAAGCTTTCTTT.

The V and J genes are TRBV30 and TRBJ1-1; D uncertain. Germline V lookup: CDR1 GTSNPN, CDR2 SVGIG (reference sequence). V lost 5 bases, J lost 0 bases, and 10 bases lay in between. This CDR3 comprises 13 residues. This CDR3 is CAWGREVNTEAFF. The DNA of the CDR3 is TGTGCCTGGGGTCGGGAGGTGAACACTGAAGCTTTCTTT.

This rearrangement joins TRBV5-4 to TRBJ1-1, with a possible D match to TRBD1 (6 bases). V was cut by 4 bases and J by 1 base, with 14 bases left in between. The CDR3 is made up of 15 amino acids. Germline V lookup: CDR1 SGHNT, CDR2 YYREEE (reference sequence). CDR3 nucleotide sequence: TGTGCCAGCAGCCCCGGGACACCTTCGAACACTGAAGCTTTCTTT. The encoded protein is CASSPGTPSNTEAFF.

This rearrangement joins TRBV9 to TRBJ1-1; D possibly corresponds to TRBD1 (6 bases). V dropped 4 bases and J dropped 4 bases, with 17 bases sitting between them. CDR1 is SGDLS, CDR2 YYNGEE, per germline. The CDR3 has 15 amino acids. The CDR3 loop is CASSLQGGGRTEAFF. CDR3 in DNA: TGTGCCAGCAGCCTCCAAGGGGGGGGGCGCACTGAAGCTTTCTTT.

The rearrangement uses TRBV9 and TRBJ2-1; 7 bases align to TRBD2. The length of the CDR3 is 14 residues. CDR1 SGDLS and CDR2 YYNGEE come from the germline V gene. J was trimmed by 10 bases and V by 4 bases; bases with no gene match: 11. CDR3 coding DNA: TGTGCCAGCAGCACCCGGGACTATTTTAGGGAGCAGTTCTTC. Its translation is CASSTRDYFREQFF.

In the case of this clone: One end of the junction fails to match germline, which may point to a read error. The CDR3 DNA is TGTGCCAGCAGCGAAGGAGGTGGTTATGGCTACACCTTC. Amino acid sequence: CASSEGGGYGYTF. J is TRBJ1-2 and V is TRBV6-1; D is uncertain. The CDR3 spans 13 residues. CDR1 and CDR2 from the germline V gene are MNHNS and SASEGT.

The rearrangement links TRBV7-7 to TRBJ2-5; 7 bases match TRBD1. The CDR3 contains 16 residues. Germline loops: CDR1 SSHAT, CDR2 FNYEAQ (reference sequence). J gave up 4 bases and V 5 bases, and 13 bases lay outside the gene matches. The CDR3 reads CASSPGVGAGGETQYF. CDR3 coding DNA: TGTGCCAGCAGCCCCGGAGTGGGGGCAGGGGGAGAGACCCAGTACTTC. The whole variable domain, remainder taken from reference TRBV7-7 and TRBJ2-5, is GAGVSQSPRYKVTKRGQDVTLRCDPISSHATLYWYQQALGQGPEFLTYFNYEAQPDKSGLPSDRFSAERPEGSISTLTIQRTEQRDSAMYRCASSPGVGAGGETQYFGPGTRLLVL.

The genes are TRBV6-5 and TRBJ1-5, with D possibly TRBD1 on 5 matching bases. V shed 5 bases and J shed 6 bases, with 11 bases lying between them. This CDR3 spans 13 amino acids. Germline V CDR1 and CDR2: MNHEY, SVGAGI. CDR3 sequence (DNA): TGTGCCAGCAGTGACCCGGGGGGTCAGCCCCAGCATTTT. As protein: CASSDPGGQPQHF.

V and J are TRBV6-5 and TRBJ1-3; D is perhaps TRBD1 (6 bases). The CDR3 totals 16 residues. Germline lookup yields CDR1 MNHEY and CDR2 SVGAGI. V lost 1 base to trimming and J lost 0 bases, with 10 bases between them. CDR3 sequence (DNA): TGTGCCAGCAGTTACTATAAAGGGGGCTCTGGAAACACCATATATTTT. Protein product: CASSYYKGGSGNTIYF.

V usage is TRBV6-1 and J usage is TRBJ2-7; TRBD2 matches 8 bases. The length of the CDR3 is 12 residues. The V gene's germline CDR1 is MNHNS and CDR2 SASEGT. V dropped 11 bases and J dropped 4; count of bases not matched to a gene: 7. CDR3 DNA sequence: TGTGCCGCGGGGGGCTTTAGGTACGAGCAGTACTTC. It encodes CAAGGFRYEQYF.

This chain links TRBV7-9 with TRBJ1-1; no clear D. The germline V gene encodes CDR1 SEHNR and CDR2 FQNEAQ (reference sequence). V lost 8 bases and J lost 1, with 11 bases in between. The CDR3 consists of 13 residues. CDR3 DNA sequence: TGTGCCAGCCCAGGACTCTCGAACACTGAAGCTTTCTTT. Translation gives CASPGLSNTEAFF.

V gene TRBV5-8 combines with J gene TRBJ1-5; D may be TRBD1 (5 bases). Trimming shortened V by 0 bases and J by 0 bases, and 7 bases separated the two germline ends. The germline gives CDR1 SGHTS, CDR2 YDEGEE. The CDR3 runs 15 residues. The CDR3 loop reads CASSLARVSNQPQHF. The CDR3, as DNA: TGTGCCAGCAGCTTGGCCAGGGTTAGCAATCAGCCCCAGCATTTT.

This sequence joins TRBV5-1 and TRBJ2-3; 14 nucleotides agree with TRBD2. The germline V gene encodes CDR1 SGHRS and CDR2 YFSETQ. The length of the CDR3 is 17 residues. V was clipped by 0 bases and J by 5 bases; unmatched bases: 5. CDR3 DNA: TGCGCCAGCAGCTTGGGGGGACTAGCGGGAGCGGGAGATACGCAGTATTTT. Translation gives CASSLGGLAGAGDTQYF.

The rearrangement links TRBV5-1 to TRBJ2-7; TRBD1 might be the D (5 bases). CDR1 is SGHRS and CDR2 is YFSETQ in the germline V gene. The ends were cut back, 5 bases at V and 7 bases at J, with 19 bases in the middle. This CDR3 is built from 14 residues. In DNA, the CDR3 is TGCGCCAGCAGACCGGACATTTTCCTCTATGAGCAGTACTTC. This codes for CASRPDIFLYEQYF.

The chain recombines TRBV29-1 with TRBJ2-3; 8 positions agree with TRBD2. V trimming: 3 bases; J trimming: 4 bases; junction bases outside the gene matches: 3. The CDR3 consists of 13 residues. Germline CDR1 reads SQVTM; CDR2 reads ANQGSEA. The CDR3 DNA is TGCAGCGTTGACCCCGGGGGGGCAGATACGCAGTATTTT. Translation gives CSVDPGGADTQYF.